What follows are 6 T cell receptor beta chains derived from one specimen sequenced in a study of shared clonotypes between healthy human individuals. The assay was immunoSEQ multiplex PCR, and TCRdb's table has in-frame clones only and misses some. Of approximately 1,000,000 clones listed, about 72% are singletons. Sequencing used memory CD4+ T cells from PBMCs. This sample's subset: CD45RA-negative fraction. The receptors were sampled from a man between 18 and 29 years old in good health. Some clones in this sample may be carry-over from other donors' samples.

This clone was found once. J is TRBJ2-5 and V is TRBV27, with 13 bases lining up with TRBD2. Trimming removed 5 bases from V and 1 base from J; junction bases left unmatched: 4. CDR3 length: 16 residues. In germline, CDR1 is MNHEY, CDR2 SMNVEV (reference sequence). Here the CDR3 reads CASSTRLAGGQETQYF. The DNA of the CDR3 is TGTGCCAGCAGTACCCGACTAGCGGGAGGCCAAGAGACCCAGTACTTC.

The sample holds a few counts of this clone. The chain carries TRBV2 and TRBJ2-3; D gene unclear. Germline assignment: CDR1 SNHLY and CDR2 FYNNEI. V was trimmed by 5 bases and J by 4 bases, leaving 13 bases between them. This CDR3 contains 14 residues. CDR3 bases: TGTGCCAGCAGTCAAGAGCCGGGTTCAGATACGCAGTATTTT. Translating it yields CASSQEPGSDTQYF.

This clone turned up a few times. This chain connects TRBV19 to TRBJ1-2; possibly TRBD1 for D (6 bases). V shed 5 bases and J shed 8 bases, with 18 bases lying between them. From germline, CDR1 is LNHDA and CDR2 SQIVND (reference sequence). The CDR3 is made up of 14 amino acids. CDR3 in DNA: TGTGCCAGTAGTCCACGGAGGGGGAGTAGCGGCTACACCTTC. Protein: CASSPRRGSSGYTF.

For this clone: This sequence may be a read error, since a much larger clone differs from it by one base. This chain links TRBV5-1 with TRBJ1-5; 9 bases fit TRBD1. With 4 bases clipped from V and 0 bases from J, the junction kept 2 bases outside the gene matches. Germline assignment: CDR1 SGHRS and CDR2 YFSETQ. The CDR3 has 15 residues. CDR3 sequence (DNA): TGCGCCAGCAGCCTGGGACAGGGTAGCAATCAGCCCCAGCATTTT. This codes for CASSLGQGSNQPQHF.

This chain connects TRBV11-2 to TRBJ2-7; perhaps TRBD2 as D (6 bases). Germline assignment: CDR1 SGHAT and CDR2 FQNNGV. The CDR3 consists of 16 residues. V was cut by 7 bases and J by 0 bases, with 19 bases left in between. The CDR3 sequence: CASTIQSGSSSYEQYF. CDR3 in DNA: TGTGCCAGCACCATCCAGAGCGGGTCGAGCTCCTACGAGCAGTACTTC.

The chain has TRBV28 and TRBJ2-2; 10 bases line up with TRBD1. The trim removed 2 bases at V and 4 bases at J, leaving 4 bases unmatched. The CDR3 consists of 16 residues. The germline V gene has CDR1 MDHEN and CDR2 SYDVKM. CDR3 sequence: CASSLRRTGGTGELFF. CDR3 coding DNA: TGTGCCAGCAGTTTAAGACGGACAGGGGGCACCGGGGAGCTGTTTTTT.